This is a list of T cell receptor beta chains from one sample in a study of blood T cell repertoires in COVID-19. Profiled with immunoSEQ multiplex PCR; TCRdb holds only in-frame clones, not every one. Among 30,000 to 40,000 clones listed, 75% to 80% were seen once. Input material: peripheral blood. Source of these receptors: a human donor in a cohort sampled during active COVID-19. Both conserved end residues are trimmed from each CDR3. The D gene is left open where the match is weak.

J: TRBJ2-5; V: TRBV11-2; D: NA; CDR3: ASSSSGLHETQY
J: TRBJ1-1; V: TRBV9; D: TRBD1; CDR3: ASSSQGVRTEAF
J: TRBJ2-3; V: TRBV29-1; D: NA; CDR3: SSLRSGDTQY
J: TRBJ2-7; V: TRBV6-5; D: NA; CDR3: ASSYSGRGNEQY
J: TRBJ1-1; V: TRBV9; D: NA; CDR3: ASSVAGQGTEAF
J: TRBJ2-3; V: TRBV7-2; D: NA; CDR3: ASTLTGFTDTQY
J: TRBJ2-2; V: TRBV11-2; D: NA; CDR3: ASSYRDTGPGELF
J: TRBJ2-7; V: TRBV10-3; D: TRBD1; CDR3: AFWGTGTYEQY
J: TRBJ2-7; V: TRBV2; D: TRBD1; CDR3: ASVNPGQGANEQY
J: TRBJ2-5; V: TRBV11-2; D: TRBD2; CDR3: ASSLLLGRGETQY
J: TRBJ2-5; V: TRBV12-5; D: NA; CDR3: ASGLVPGEETQY
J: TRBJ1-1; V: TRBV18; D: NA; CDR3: ASSPFRQQGNTEAF
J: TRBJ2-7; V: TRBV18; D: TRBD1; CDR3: ASSLDREGNEQY
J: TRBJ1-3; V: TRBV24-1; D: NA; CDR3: ATSGPREQQGKESGNTIY
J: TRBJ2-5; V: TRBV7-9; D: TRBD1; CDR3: ASSSTQNPGQFRETQY
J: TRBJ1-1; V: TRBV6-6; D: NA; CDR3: ASSYSRTANTEAF
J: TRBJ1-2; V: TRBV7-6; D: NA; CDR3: ASSPLAGSYGYT
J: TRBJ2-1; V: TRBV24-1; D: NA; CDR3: ATPGSPLNYNEQF
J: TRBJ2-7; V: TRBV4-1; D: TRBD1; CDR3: ASSQTWTGARLEQY
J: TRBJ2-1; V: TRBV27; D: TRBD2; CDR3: ASSSPEREEF
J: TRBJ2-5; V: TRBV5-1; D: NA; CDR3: ASTKGPRETQY
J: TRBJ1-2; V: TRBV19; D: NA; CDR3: ASSTGSGVGYT
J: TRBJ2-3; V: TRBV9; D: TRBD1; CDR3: ASSGQGRGADTQY
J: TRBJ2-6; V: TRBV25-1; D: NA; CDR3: ASSLQGSGANVLT
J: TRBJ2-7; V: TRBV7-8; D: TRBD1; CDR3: ASSFEQGREQY
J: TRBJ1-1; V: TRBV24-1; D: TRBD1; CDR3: ATSDGRGDTEAF
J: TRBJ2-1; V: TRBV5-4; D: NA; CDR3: ASSTGGEMNEQF
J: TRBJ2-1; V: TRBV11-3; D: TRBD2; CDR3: ASSPIAGTYNEQF
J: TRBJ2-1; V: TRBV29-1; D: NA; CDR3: SVEGVKVARGEQF
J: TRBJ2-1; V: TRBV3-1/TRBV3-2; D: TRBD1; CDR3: ASSQDWGRDRGSYEQF
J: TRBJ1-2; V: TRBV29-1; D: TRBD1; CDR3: SGKTGDAYGYT
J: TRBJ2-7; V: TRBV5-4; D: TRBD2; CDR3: ASAVAGGSYEQY
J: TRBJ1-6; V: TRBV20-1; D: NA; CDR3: SASLRGDNSPLH
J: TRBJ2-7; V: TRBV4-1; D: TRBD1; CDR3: ASSQGAQGAISYEQY
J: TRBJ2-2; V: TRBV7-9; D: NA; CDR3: ASSSGARELF
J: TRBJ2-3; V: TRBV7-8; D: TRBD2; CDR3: ASSAQLRRTSGRRGTDTQY
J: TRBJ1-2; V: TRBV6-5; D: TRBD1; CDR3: ASDRGSDGYT
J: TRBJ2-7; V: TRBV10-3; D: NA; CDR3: AISPGGEQY
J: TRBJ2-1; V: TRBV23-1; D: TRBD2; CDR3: ASSQIPGTSGKGFLGALPNEQF
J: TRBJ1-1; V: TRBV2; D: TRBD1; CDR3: ASSKGQGDTEAF